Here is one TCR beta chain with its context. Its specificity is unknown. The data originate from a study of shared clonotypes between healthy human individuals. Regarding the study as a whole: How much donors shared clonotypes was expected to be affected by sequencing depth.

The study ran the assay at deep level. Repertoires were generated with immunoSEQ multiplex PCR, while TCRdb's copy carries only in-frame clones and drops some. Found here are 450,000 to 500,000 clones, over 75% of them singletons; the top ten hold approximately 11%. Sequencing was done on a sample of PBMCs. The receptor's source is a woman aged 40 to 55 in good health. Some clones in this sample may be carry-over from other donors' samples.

CDR3 loop: CASSTTSGPYNEQFF. The CDR3 DNA is TGCGCCAGCAGCACGACTAGCGGACCTTACAATGAGCAGTTCTTC. The V gene is TRBV5-1, the J gene TRBJ2-1, with TRBD2 matching 9 bases. CDR3 length: 15 residues. V dropped 4 bases and J dropped 4; count of bases not matched to a gene: 6. In germline, CDR1 is SGHRS, CDR2 YFSETQ. Looking up the rest from reference TRBV5-1 and TRBJ2-1 gives the full variable domain: KAGVTQTPRYLIKTRGQQVTLSCSPISGHRSVSWYQQTPGQGLQFLFEYFSETQRNKGNFPGRFSGRQFSNSRSEMNVSTLELGDSALYLCASSTTSGPYNEQFFGPGTRLTVL.